This T cell receptor beta chain was identified in a study of shared clonotypes between healthy human individuals. There were no recent acute infections or vaccinations among the donors, who were healthy HIV-negative adults. Deep was the level at which the assay was run. Across several immunoSEQ plates, the genomic DNA of each subset was split evenly. Original processing methods: From ImmunoSEQ came sequences covering only the junction and carrying no quality scores, so filtering differed. Sequencing used immunoSEQ multiplex PCR; TCRdb keeps in-frame clones, though not all of them. V and J calls and clone size are copied from that table; D and trimming were computed from the DNA. The sample has 2,500,000 or so clones; roughly 93% are singletons. The germline V gene encodes CDR1 MDHEN and CDR2 SYDVKM. The CDR3 extends over 16 amino acids. V gave up 3 bases and J gave up 5 bases, with 16 bases separating them.

This clonotype was sampled from a man younger than 35 in good health. Some clones in this sample may be carry-over from other donors' samples. V and J are TRBV28 and TRBJ2-2; a weak D match, TRBD1 (6 bases). Sequencing input: naive CD4+ T cells from PBMCs. Subset: CD45RA+ positively selected. CDR3 sequence: CASSFTGTRGTGELFF. CDR3 bases: TGTGCCAGCAGTTTTACCGGGACAAGAGGAACCGGGGAGCTGTTTTTT.